One T cell receptor (beta chain) is described in this entry. Generated by immunoSEQ multiplex PCR, the TCRdb table keeps only in-frame clones and is missing some. The sample consists of some 150,000 clones, more than 80% of them appearing once. These data come from a study of blood T cell repertoires in COVID-19. Background on the study: PBMCs, B-cell-depleted T cells, or T cells were the source of the cDNA or gDNA that made up the material.

Germline-derived CDR1 and CDR2 are MDHEN and SYDVKM. Trimming cost V 3 bases and J 0 bases, with 9 bases left between them. The CDR3 sequence is 15 residues long. The V call is TRBV28, the J call TRBJ2-1, with D tentatively TRBD1 (6 bases). This TCR was recovered from a woman aged 40 to 50 with acute or convalescent COVID-19. The specimen was peripheral blood. CDR3 in DNA: TGTGCCAGCAGTTTTAGGGGGAGCTCCTACAATGAGCAGTTCTTC. It yields the protein CASSFRGSSYNEQFF.